This section outlines one T cell receptor beta chain sequence together with its context. What it recognizes is unknown. The V gene end was trimmed by 6 bases and the J gene end by 5 bases; junction bases not matched to a gene: 4. Per the germline V gene, CDR1 is MNHEY and CDR2 is SVGAGI. This CDR3 is 14 amino acids long. Method: immunoSEQ multiplex PCR; TCRdb's copy keeps in-frame clones and lacks some. The sample carries just under 40,000 clones, more than 75% recorded once. This sample is part of a study of chemoradiotherapy in HPV16-positive cancers. General study points: In HPV16-positive patients, HPV-responsive T-cell expansion tracked better recurrence-free survival. During treatment, candidate HPV-specific clones and E7-related motifs expanded in tumor.

Repertoires were sampled repeatedly during chemoradiotherapy. The sequence was collected from a human donor with HPV-associated anogenital cancer. The rearrangement links TRBV6-5 to TRBJ2-3, with 11 positions matching TRBD2. This sample comprised blood, obtained from a patient who underwent chemoradiotherapy. The CDR3 bases are TGTGCCAGCAGACCCGGACTAGCGGGAGATACGCAGTATTTT. It yields the protein CASRPGLAGDTQYF.